This T cell receptor (beta chain) was recorded in a study of blood T cell repertoires in COVID-19. On the study more broadly: Sources were T cells, B-cell-depleted T cells, or PBMCs; the material itself was cDNA or gDNA.

The CDR3 is made up of 14 amino acids. Germline trimming cut 4 bases from V and 2 bases from J; bases unmatched to any gene: 1. CDR1 and CDR2 from the germline V gene are ENHRY and SYGVKD. Worth noting for this clone: Other DNA sequences from this sample encode an identical CDR3 as well.

Sequencing used immunoSEQ multiplex PCR; TCRdb keeps in-frame clones, though not all of them. The sample carries just under 350,000 clones, around four fifths recorded once. Sample: peripheral blood. The receptor was derived from a man in his thirties or forties with active or convalescent COVID-19. The chain links TRBV10-3 to TRBJ1-5; 8 bases align to TRBD1. This CDR3 reads CAISAGQGNQPQHF. CDR3 coding DNA: TGTGCCATCAGTGCGGGACAGGGCAATCAGCCCCAGCATTTT.